The 2 T cell receptor beta chains below come from one sample, sequenced in a study of cytomegalovirus exposure and HLA in healthy donors. Researchers ran the PCR with 60 Vbeta and 13 Jbeta primers. Method: immunoSEQ multiplex PCR; TCRdb's copy keeps in-frame clones and lacks some. This sample yields about 110,000 clones, of which approximately 86% are seen a single time; more than 1.5% belongs to the top ten. Input material: PBMCs. These receptors came from a man between 35 and 55 years old in good health and CMV-seronegative.

J is TRBJ2-1 and V is TRBV27; 9 nucleotides match TRBD2. Germline CDR1 and CDR2: MNHEY and SMNVEV (reference sequence). The CDR3 is 15 residues long. V lost 0 bases and J lost 9; bases outside the gene matches: 6. The CDR3 region has the DNA TGTGCCAGCAGTTTATCAGTTAGCGGGGGACCTGAGCAGTTCTTC. Encoded protein: CASSLSVSGGPEQFF.

The J gene is TRBJ2-7, the V gene TRBV29-1, with 9 bases fitting TRBD1. J was trimmed by 4 bases and V by 4 bases; bases with no gene match: 5. The germline V gene encodes CDR1 SQVTM and CDR2 ANQGSEA. The CDR3 loop spans 13 amino acids. The CDR3, as DNA: TGCAGCGTTGCCCCGGGACAGGGATACGAGCAGTACTTC. Amino acids: CSVAPGQGYEQYF.